The 26 T cell receptor beta chains listed next were all sequenced from one sample in a study of T-cell memory formation after mild COVID-19. TCRdb independently ran MiXCR on the 5' RACE reads; one entry per CDR3 protein. The table has more than 150,000 distinct CDR3 sequences, approximately 17% seen once. Source material: PBMCs or a T cell subset sorted from them (not recorded which). The origin of the receptors is a man aged 18-30 years who had mild COVID-19 (a few samples of this study predate the infection). Cell type and time point are not known.

The gene calls are TRBV7-3 and TRBJ2-3; 16 nucleotides match TRBD2. This CDR3 comprises 17 residues. V shed 5 bases, J shed 5 bases, and the junction held 7 bases outside the gene matches. Germline CDR1 reads SGHTA; CDR2 reads FQGTGA. The DNA of the CDR3 is TGTGCCAGCAGCCCCGGGACTAGCGGGGGGGCAGGAGATACGCAGTATTTT. This encodes CASSPGTSGGAGDTQYF.

The rearrangement uses TRBV7-2 and TRBJ2-1; 15 bases line up with TRBD2. V lost 4 bases to trimming and J lost 9 bases; unmatched junction nucleotides: 4. Germline lookup yields CDR1 SGHTA and CDR2 FQGNSA. The CDR3 is made up of 15 amino acids. CDR3 residues: CASSSGLAGGREQFF. The CDR3 region has the DNA TGTGCCAGCAGCTCAGGACTAGCGGGGGGGCGTGAGCAGTTCTTC.

This clonotype appeared a few times. The chain joins TRBV12-3 or TRBV12-4 to TRBJ2-5; TRBD2 matches 14 bases. Unmatched junction bases numbered 4, after V lost 6 bases and J lost 7 bases. This CDR3 spans 14 amino acids. The CDR3: CASSSGLAGATQYF. In DNA form, the CDR3 reads TGTGCCAGCAGCTCGGGACTAGCGGGGGCGACCCAGTACTTC.

This clonotype was observed a handful of times. The chain uses TRBV7-9 and TRBJ2-1, with TRBD2 matching over 10 bases. There are 19 residues in the CDR3. V shed 5 bases, J shed 3 bases, and the junction held 16 bases outside the gene matches. Germline V gene sequence: CDR1 SEHNR, CDR2 FQNEAQ (reference sequence). Here the CDR3 reads CASSPAAGAPSGGYNEQFF. Here the CDR3 DNA reads TGTGCCAGCAGCCCGGCGGCAGGGGCTCCTAGCGGGGGCTACAATGAGCAGTTCTTC.

The V call is TRBV10-3, the J call TRBJ1-6; D unresolved. Deletions cut 4 bases from V and 6 bases from J, with 4 bases between. This CDR3 region has 12 residues. Looked up from germline, CDR1 is ENHRY and CDR2 is SYGVKD. The CDR3 is CAISVPNSPLHF. CDR3 sequence (DNA): TGTGCCATCAGTGTTCCTAATTCACCCCTCCACTTT.

This clonotype was detected only a few times. The rearrangement links TRBV3-1 to TRBJ2-3, with D possibly TRBD2 on 6 matching bases. CDR1 and CDR2 from the germline V gene are LGHDT and YNNKEL (reference sequence). CDR3 length: 14 residues. Deletions cut 4 bases from V and 4 bases from J, with 12 bases between. The CDR3 nucleotides are TGTGCCAGCAGCCCGGGGACTGGGGCAGATACGCAGTATTTT. It codes for CASSPGTGADTQYF.

This clonotype was counted a few times. The chain uses TRBV7-3 and TRBJ1-2, with 9 bases lining up with TRBD1. V lost 5 bases, J lost 4 bases, and 2 bases stayed unmatched. This CDR3 has 13 residues. CDR1 is SGHTA, CDR2 FQGTGA, per germline. Written as DNA, the CDR3 is TGTGCCAGCAGCCCACAGGGGGCCTATGGCTACACCTTC. Amino acid sequence: CASSPQGAYGYTF. The variable domain in full, with the rest retrieved from reference TRBV7-3 and TRBJ1-2, is GAGVSQTPSNKVTEKGKYVELRCDPISGHTALYWYRQSLGQGPEFLIYFQGTGAADDSGLPNDRFFAVRPEGSVSTLKIQRTERGDSAVYLCASSPQGAYGYTFGSGTRLTVV.

The rearrangement joins TRBV18 to TRBJ1-5; TRBD1 matches 9 bases. Germline assignment: CDR1 KGHSH and CDR2 LQKENI. The CDR3 extends over 15 amino acids. V lost 6 bases and J lost 4; bases outside the gene matches: 7. Here the CDR3 DNA reads TGTGCCAGCTCCCAAGGACAGGGGATGAATCAGCCCCAGCATTTT. Amino acids: CASSQGQGMNQPQHF.

The chain uses TRBV5-1 and TRBJ2-3, with unresolved D. Germline V gives CDR1 SGHRS, CDR2 YFSETQ. V lost 1 base, J lost 0 bases, and 12 bases lay in between. The CDR3 consists of 16 residues. CDR3: CASSLSRGFSTDTQYF. The CDR3, as DNA: TGCGCCAGCAGCTTGAGTAGAGGTTTTAGCACAGATACGCAGTATTTT.

The genes are TRBV7-2 and TRBJ1-3; weak D call: TRBD1 (5 bases). V was shortened by 1 base and J by 1 base, with 14 bases between the two germline ends. Per germline, CDR1 SGHTA and CDR2 FQGNSA. This CDR3 has 17 amino acids. As DNA, the CDR3 is TGTGCCAGCAGCTTAGTAGGGTCGGGGGTTTCTGGAAACACCATATATTTT. It translates to CASSLVGSGVSGNTIYF. The full variable domain, in which reference TRBV7-2 and TRBJ1-3 provide the parts outside the CDR3, is GAGVSQSPSNKVTEKGKDVELRCDPISGHTALYWYRQSLGQGLEFLIYFQGNSAPDKSGLPSDRFSAERTGGSVSTLTIQRTQQEDSAVYLCASSLVGSGVSGNTIYFGEGSWLTVV.

The chain uses TRBV11-3 and TRBJ2-7; 8 bases are a match to TRBD2. The V and J ends lost 1 base and 7 bases, in that order; junction bases with no gene match: 9. This CDR3 contains 15 residues. Per the germline V gene, CDR1 is SGHNT and CDR2 is YENEEA. The CDR3 sequence: CASSLGVTSGGEQYF. The DNA for the CDR3 is TGTGCCAGCAGCTTAGGTGTTACAAGCGGGGGTGAGCAGTACTTC.

There are a few counts of this clonotype. This chain uses TRBV5-1 with TRBJ2-2; 7 bases fit TRBD2. The CDR3 is 14 amino acids. Germline V lookup: CDR1 SGHRS, CDR2 YFSETQ. The junction had 4 bases not matched to a gene; V was cut back by 6 bases and J by 2 bases. The CDR3 DNA sequence: TGCGCCAGCATGGCTAGCGGTAACACCGGGGAGCTGTTTTTT. Translation gives CASMASGNTGELFF.

The rearrangement joins TRBV2 to TRBJ1-1, with TRBD1 identical over 9 bases. The germline CDR1 and CDR2 sequences are SNHLY and FYNNEI. The CDR3 has 13 residues. J gave up 11 bases and V 6 bases, and 10 bases lay outside the gene matches. CDR3 region: CASSRGQGTGAFF. The DNA for the CDR3 is TGTGCCAGCAGCCGCGGACAGGGGACTGGGGCTTTCTTT.

The chain links TRBV10-3 to TRBJ2-1; the match to TRBD2 covers 11 bases. The V gene end was trimmed by 2 bases and the J gene end by 6 bases; junction bases not matched to a gene: 0. Germline assignment: CDR1 ENHRY and CDR2 SYGVKD. CDR3 length equals 14 residues. CDR3 DNA sequence: TGTGCCATCAGTGAGGGGACTAGCGGCAATGAGCAGTTCTTC. Translating it yields CAISEGTSGNEQFF.

The chain combines TRBV29-1 with TRBJ1-1; possible D gene TRBD1, 6 bases. Per germline, CDR1 SQVTM and CDR2 ANQGSEA. The CDR3 length is 11 residues. The CDR3 nucleotides are TGCGGCGGGGGGGCGCGGACTGAAGCTTTCTTT. Translated: CGGGARTEAFF.

This clonotype was detected a few times. The J gene is TRBJ1-1, the V gene TRBV20-1, with D perhaps TRBD1 (6 bases). The germline V and J ends were trimmed by 2 bases and 4 bases, with 14 bases remaining between them. This CDR3 contains 14 residues. Germline-derived CDR1 and CDR2 are DFQATT and SNEGSKA (reference sequence). DNA of the CDR3: TGCAGTGCTAGACTGGGGGCCCCCAGCACTGAAGCTTTCTTT. Residues: CSARLGAPSTEAFF.

There are a few counts of this clonotype. The V call is TRBV20-1, the J call TRBJ2-5; 11 bases match TRBD2. There are 14 residues in the CDR3. The germline V gene encodes CDR1 DFQATT and CDR2 SNEGSKA (reference sequence). V trimming: 6 bases; J trimming: 3 bases; junction bases outside the gene matches: 6. The CDR3 DNA sequence: TGCAGTGCGATTAGCGGGGGGGCCAAAGAGACCCAGTACTTC. As protein: CSAISGGAKETQYF.

The chain carries TRBV7-2 and TRBJ2-1; D possibly matches TRBD1 or TRBD2 (6 bases each). Germline V gene sequence: CDR1 SGHTA, CDR2 FQGNSA. The CDR3 has 16 amino acids. With 5 bases removed from V and 2 bases from J, the gap between germline ends came to 16 bases. The CDR3, as DNA: TGTGCCAGCAGCGGGGGACGGGGGCGCGCCTACAATGAGCAGTTCTTC. It is translated as CASSGGRGRAYNEQFF.

J is TRBJ2-3 and V is TRBV5-1; 10 nucleotides line up with TRBD1. CDR1 and CDR2 from the germline V gene are SGHRS and YFSETQ. After removal of 3 bases from V and 3 bases from J, the junction contained 7 bases not matched to a gene. The CDR3 extends over 16 amino acids. CDR3 in amino acids: CASSWTGTGVTDTQYF. The CDR3 region has the DNA TGCGCCAGCAGCTGGACCGGGACAGGGGTAACAGATACGCAGTATTTT.

The chain links TRBV2 to TRBJ2-3, with a possible D match to TRBD2 (7 bases). This CDR3 is built from 14 residues. Per germline, CDR1 SNHLY and CDR2 FYNNEI. Trimming removed 8 bases at V and 1 base at J, with 13 bases between. CDR3: CASGGASRTDTQYF. The CDR3 DNA is TGTGCCAGCGGGGGGGCCTCACGCACAGATACGCAGTATTTT.

This clonotype was found a few times. The rearrangement links TRBV30 to TRBJ1-2; D perhaps matches TRBD1 (6 bases). V was cut by 3 bases and J by 8 bases, with 13 bases left in between. CDR3 length: 12 amino acids. CDR1 is GTSNPN, CDR2 SVGIG, per germline (reference sequence). The CDR3 spells CAWSRQVNGYTF. CDR3 nucleotides: TGTGCCTGGAGCAGACAGGTCAACGGCTACACCTTC.

V gene TRBV6-2 or TRBV6-3 combines with J gene TRBJ2-5, with 7 bases matching TRBD2. With V trimmed by 3 bases and J by 4 bases, 14 bases remained unmatched. The CDR3 extends over 17 amino acids. Germline V gene lookup returns CDR1 MNHEY and CDR2 SVGEGT. The CDR3 region has the DNA TGTGCCAGCAGTTATGAGGTCTCGAAGGGAGGGCGAGAGACCCAGTACTTC. Its translation: CASSYEVSKGGRETQYF.

This clonotype was seen a few times. The rearrangement joins TRBV11-3 to TRBJ2-1; D not resolved. The V end lost 0 bases, the J end lost 10 bases, and 10 bases lay between the germline ends. Germline V gene data show CDR1 as SGHNT and CDR2 as YENEEA. This CDR3 comprises 13 residues. The CDR3: CASSLDPLREQFF. For the CDR3, the DNA is TGTGCCAGCAGCTTAGATCCATTGCGGGAGCAGTTCTTC.

The table lists this clonotype with many counts. The J gene is TRBJ2-7, the V gene TRBV28; no reliable D call. Trimming left V 3 bases short and J 4 bases short, with 4 bases between. CDR1 is MDHEN and CDR2 is SYDVKM in the germline V gene. The CDR3 has 11 residues. The CDR3 protein is CASSLGYEQYV. The CDR3 DNA follows: TGTGCCAGCAGTTTGGGATACGAGCAGTACGTC.

This clonotype came up a few times. The chain recombines TRBV6-6 with TRBJ2-7; no firm D call. Trimming stripped 6 bases from V and 5 bases from J, with 14 bases between. CDR1 and CDR2 from the germline V gene are MNHNY and SVGAGI (reference sequence). This CDR3 is 13 amino acids long. CDR3 coding DNA: TGTGCCAGCAGCGATTCGGGTGGCCACGAGCAGTACGTC. It yields the protein CASSDSGGHEQYV.

This clonotype has ten or more counts. The chain links TRBV5-1 to TRBJ2-5; 10 bases line up with TRBD1. Germline V lookup: CDR1 SGHRS, CDR2 YFSETQ. V was clipped by 4 bases and J by 2 bases; unmatched bases: 2. This CDR3 is built from 14 residues. CDR3 in DNA: TGCGCCAGCAGCCCGGGACAGGGGCAAGAGACCCAGTACTTC. It specifies CASSPGQGQETQYF.